This TCR beta chain was identified during a study of PD-1 blockade in classical Hodgkin lymphoma. Turning to the study itself: Administration of nivolumab to patients was at 3 mg/kg intravenously every 2 weeks.

The CDR3 covers 15 residues. The germline V gene has CDR1 MNHEY and CDR2 SVGAGI. The ends were cut back, 0 bases at V and 2 bases at J, with 10 bases in the middle. As regards this clone: Its specificity is not known.

Sequencing used immunoSEQ multiplex PCR; TCRdb keeps in-frame clones, though not all of them. Among about 76,000 clones listed, around 86% were seen once. All trial patients relapsed after autologous stem cell transplantation. Notes on the study in general: Complete responders matched newly diagnosed patients in baseline diversity.

This chain joins TRBV6-5 and TRBJ1-2; possible D gene TRBD1, 6 bases. The source was peripheral blood mononuclear cells (PBMCs), collected at baseline. The source is a human donor with classical Hodgkin lymphoma. This CDR3 reads CASSYSRGLNYGYTF. The DNA of the CDR3 is TGTGCCAGCAGTTACTCCAGGGGCCTGAACTATGGCTACACCTTC.